One and the same sample provided the 13 T cell receptor beta chains below, sequenced in a study of blood T cells in healthy people across ages. Primers used in a second PCR of about 6 to 11 cycles were a sample-barcoded 5' primer and a J-beta primer mix. TCRdb passed the 5' RACE reads through MiXCR, listing each CDR3 protein once. The data show hundreds of thousands of distinct CDR3 sequences, around 40% seen once. The sequencing sample was made of blood. The receptors were gathered from a woman aged 55-69 years in good health.

V usage is TRBV6-2 or TRBV6-3 and J usage is TRBJ2-1; 9 nucleotides agree with TRBD2. V lost 2 bases, J lost 5 bases, and 19 bases stayed unmatched. The CDR3 sequence is 20 residues long. From germline, CDR1 is MNHEY and CDR2 SVGEGT. The CDR3 region has the DNA TGTGCCAGCAGTTACCGAGGGTCAGCGGTTAGCGGGAGTGGTAACAATGAGCAGTTCTTC. This codes for CASSYRGSAVSGSGNNEQFF.

This clonotype was seen a handful of times. The chain uses TRBV13 and TRBJ2-4; D unclear. The last part of the DNA fits TRBJ2-7 better; the J call may be wrong. The CDR3 spans 13 residues. Germline lookup yields CDR1 PRHDT and CDR2 FYEKMQ (reference sequence). CDR3 loop: CASSLVPRSEQYF. DNA for the CDR3: TGTGCCAGCAGCTTAGTTCCTAGGAGCGAGCAGTACTTC.

This clonotype came up a few times. This chain joins TRBV12-3 or TRBV12-4 and TRBJ1-5, with TRBD1 as a possible D gene (5 bases). V gave up 6 bases and J gave up 4 bases, with 10 bases separating them. CDR3 length: 13 residues. This chain's CDR3 is CASSLRGNQPQHF. In nucleotides, the CDR3 is TGTGCCAGCAGCCTTAGGGGAAATCAGCCCCAGCATTTT.

CDR3 region: CASSWSSGANVLTF. CDR3 bases: TGTGCCAGTAGTTGGTCCTCTGGGGCCAACGTCCTGACTTTC. This chain uses TRBV19 with TRBJ2-6; D gene uncertain. Germline V gene sequence: CDR1 LNHDA, CDR2 SQIVND (reference sequence). V shed 5 bases and J shed 0 bases, with 5 bases lying between them. CDR3 length equals 14 residues.

Remarks on this clonotype: Germline is not matched at one junction end, which may reflect a read error. CDR3 sequence: CASSFSNNEQFF. CDR3 nucleotides: TGTGCCAGCAGTTTCTCCAACAATGAGCAGTTCTTC. J is TRBJ2-1 and V is TRBV12-3 or TRBV12-4; no definite D call. The CDR3 has 12 residues.

The chain joins TRBV20-1 to TRBJ2-7; maybe TRBD2 (8 bases). V lost 6 bases and J lost 1, with 16 bases in between. The germline V gene encodes CDR1 DFQATT and CDR2 SNEGSKA (reference sequence). The CDR3 is 14 amino acids. CDR3 amino acids: CSAKGASGSYEQYF. CDR3 in DNA: TGCAGTGCCAAGGGGGCTAGCGGGTCCTACGAGCAGTACTTC.

This clonotype has only a few counts. The chain carries TRBV21-1 and TRBJ2-3; the table's D call of TRBD1 was not tested on the DNA. TRBV21-1 is designated a pseudogene. This CDR3 comprises 16 residues. Here the CDR3 DNA reads TGTGCCAGCGGGGTCAGGGGATACCGACCAGGAGATACGCAGTATTTT. Its translation: CASGVRGYRPGDTQYF.

Only a few counts were recorded for this clonotype. The chain uses TRBV2 and TRBJ2-3; 8 bases align to TRBD2. The germline gives CDR1 SNHLY, CDR2 FYNNEI. Trimming removed 1 base from V and 5 bases from J; junction bases left unmatched: 5. The CDR3 consists of 15 residues. The CDR3 reads CASSEEAGAGDTQYF. The CDR3 region has the DNA TGTGCCAGCAGTGAAGAAGCGGGAGCCGGAGATACGCAGTATTTT. Full variable domain (missing parts from reference TRBV2 and TRBJ2-3): EPEVTQTPSHQVTQMGQEVILRCVPISNHLYFYWYRQILGQKVEFLVSFYNNEISEKSEIFDDQFSVERPDGSNFTLKIRSTKLEDSAMYFCASSEEAGAGDTQYFGPGTRLTVL.

The rearrangement joins TRBV7-3 to TRBJ2-1, with D unclear. V lost 1 base, J lost 7 bases, and 11 bases lay in between. Per germline, CDR1 SGHTA and CDR2 FQGTGA. CDR3 size: 14 residues. CDR3 nucleotides: TGTGCCAGCAGCTTAATTCCGTTTAAGAATGAGCAGTTCTTC. This translates into CASSLIPFKNEQFF.

By its share, this clonotype is medium-sized (0.01 to 0.1%). This could be a read error, since a much larger clone is one nucleotide away. The chain links TRBV6-2 or TRBV6-3 to TRBJ2-7; 9 nucleotides line up with TRBD2. In germline, CDR1 is MNHEY, CDR2 SVGEGT. Trimming cost V 2 bases and J 4 bases; bases outside gene matches: 3. The CDR3 loop spans 14 amino acids. In DNA form, the CDR3 reads TGTGCCAGCAGTTACGGAGCGGGAGGATACGAGCAGTACTTC. Its translation is CASSYGAGGYEQYF.

This clonotype was seen ten or more times. For the CDR3, the DNA is TGCAGCGTTGGGCGAGGGAATGAAAAACTGTTTTTT. This encodes CSVGRGNEKLFF. The rearrangement uses TRBV29-1 and TRBJ1-4; D ambiguous. Germline CDR1 and CDR2: SQVTM and ANQGSEA. The length of the CDR3 is 12 residues. Trimming cost V 4 bases and J 5 bases, with 8 bases left between them.

The chain carries TRBV20-1 and TRBJ1-5; no firm D call. Per germline, CDR1 DFQATT and CDR2 SNEGSKA (reference sequence). This CDR3 has 14 residues. V was trimmed by 0 bases and J by 0 bases, leaving 6 bases between them. The CDR3 loop reads CSARDMGSNQPQHF. CDR3 sequence (DNA): TGCAGTGCTAGAGATATGGGTAGCAATCAGCCCCAGCATTTT.

This clonotype has just a few counts. This chain uses TRBV18 with TRBJ1-2; D gene uncertain. Germline lookup yields CDR1 KGHSH and CDR2 LQKENI. The ends were cut back, 6 bases at V and 6 bases at J, with 11 bases in the middle. The CDR3 is 12 amino acids. CDR3 nucleotides: TGTGCCAGCTCCGGGAGCGGAGATGGCTACACCTTC. Protein: CASSGSGDGYTF.